This TCR beta chain was sequenced for a study of blood T cell repertoires in COVID-19. Study details: Italy, Spain and the United States were the sources of the convalescent and acute COVID-19 samples.

In the study's own analysis: Quantification of nucleated cells was approximated via reference gene primer amplification. The assay was immunoSEQ multiplex PCR, and TCRdb's table has in-frame clones only and misses some. D and trimming come from the DNA, and the V and J calls and clone size come from that table. The top ten clones hold about 2.5% of a sample with 300,000 to 450,000 clones, more than 70% of them seen once. The CDR3 runs 15 residues. CDR1 is SGHRS and CDR2 is YFSETQ in the germline V gene. Trimming removed 4 bases from V and 7 bases from J; junction bases left unmatched: 11. Patients at the Seattle site were enrolled during active infection and followed longitudinally.

The TCR was taken from a woman aged 55-70 years with COVID-19, enrolled during active disease. This chain joins TRBV5-1 and TRBJ1-5; TRBD1 aligns across 7 bases. The sequenced sample consisted of peripheral blood. CDR3 sequence (DNA): TGCGCCAGCAGCCTCACGACAGGGCCGGAACAGCCCCAGCATTTT. It is translated as CASSLTTGPEQPQHF.